This paragraph reports one T cell receptor (beta chain). This clone was recorded a few times. The target of this receptor is not known. Nothing much larger sits one base from this clone, and base qualities are not available. CDR1 SGHVS and CDR2 FNYEAQ are derived from the germline V gene. From V the trimming removes 3 bases and from J it removes 4 bases, while the gene matches leave 9 bases of the junction unaccounted for. Its CDR3 holds 16 amino acids, cysteine through phenylalanine. The kept DNA is CDR3 alone, 48 bases in frame from the first base. The receptor library was made with the immunoSEQ multiplex PCR assay. The immuneACCESS repertoire file appears here via TCRdb, limited to in-frame rearrangements. These files lack a portion of the clones; in checked studies, under half of the deficit traces to unresolved V genes, and the cause of the others is not known. Here the sample has 50,000 to 70,000 clones; 82% occur a single time. 6% to 7% of the sample belongs to the ten largest clones.

The data derive from a study of radiotherapy plus CTLA-4 blockade in lung cancer (dated by TCRdb to 2017 to 2018). For the study in its entirety: Objective responses were observed in approximately 19% of enrolled patients, and disease control was achieved in approximately 30%. General study outcomes and caveats: After treatment with radiotherapy and ipilimumab, TCR clones that originated in tumors expanded in peripheral blood. The strongest predictors of response, as reported, were early dynamic changes in blood T cell clones along with a rise in serum interferon-beta after radiation.

The study evaluated CTLA-4 blockade (ipilimumab) given together with focal radiation therapy in patients who had chemo-refractory metastatic non-small-cell lung cancer. Recombination linked TRBV7-6 to TRBJ2-7, and 10 bases in between align with TRBD1. The source is a human donor with non-small cell lung cancer whose response to radiotherapy plus ipilimumab could not be evaluated. Sequenced here: peripheral blood, sampled from a patient treated with radiotherapy plus ipilimumab. CDR3 sequence: CASSFGQGGEGYEQYF. The DNA sequence reads TGTGCCAGCAGCTTCGGACAGGGGGGCGAGGGATACGAGCAGTACTTC.